A selection of T cell receptor beta chains follows, all from one sample in a study of blood T cell repertoires in COVID-19. Measured with immunoSEQ multiplex PCR; TCRdb has only the in-frame clones, and not every one. The repertoire includes roughly 140,000 clones, 85% to 90% of them detected once, and more than 14% sits in the top ten. Sequenced: peripheral blood. Receptors were obtained from a woman between 40 and 55 years old with acute or convalescent COVID-19. CDR3s include the opening cysteine and the closing phenylalanine or tryptophan. D genes are given only for firm matches. Size is stated for part of the rows, as once, few or many counts, or as a class when the clone is expanded.

J gene: TRBJ1-1; clone size: -; V gene: TRBV5-1; D gene: TRBD1; CDR3 length: 14; CDR3 DNA: TGCGCCAGCAGCTGGACAGGGATCGACACTGAAGCTTTCTTT; CDR3 protein: CASSWTGIDTEAFF
J gene: TRBJ2-7; clone size: -; V gene: TRBV4-1; D gene: -; CDR3 length: 15; CDR3 DNA: TGCGCCAGCAGCCAACAGGGGAGGGGGATAATCGAGCAGTACTTC; CDR3 protein: CASSQQGRGIIEQYF
J gene: TRBJ2-7; clone size: -; V gene: TRBV20-1; D gene: TRBD2; CDR3 length: 14; CDR3 DNA: TGCAGTGCTAGTGAGCGGGGGGCCTCCTACGAGCAGTACTTC; CDR3 protein: CSASERGASYEQYF
J gene: TRBJ2-7; clone size: -; V gene: TRBV25-1; D gene: TRBD2; CDR3 length: 15; CDR3 DNA: TGTGCCAGCAGTGATCAGAGGCGGGGGGGCTACGAGCAGTACTTC; CDR3 protein: CASSDQRRGGYEQYF
J gene: TRBJ2-1; clone size: once; V gene: TRBV4-1; D gene: TRBD1; CDR3 length: 19; CDR3 DNA: TGCGCCAGCAGCCAGGGGTTAGCAGGGGGCGGGGAATCCTACAATGAGCAGTTCTTC; CDR3 protein: CASSQGLAGGGESYNEQFF
J gene: TRBJ2-7; clone size: -; V gene: TRBV11-3; D gene: TRBD1; CDR3 length: 16; CDR3 DNA: TGTGCCAGCAGCTTTTACGGACAGGGAGGCAACTACGAGCAGTACTTC; CDR3 protein: CASSFYGQGGNYEQYF
J gene: TRBJ1-1; clone size: -; V gene: TRBV21-1; D gene: -; CDR3 length: 19; CDR3 DNA: TGTGCCAGCAGCAAAGTGAGGGCCAGGCTGAACTTAGGGCACACTGAAGCTTTCTTT; CDR3 protein: CASSKVRARLNLGHTEAFF
J gene: TRBJ2-1; clone size: -; V gene: TRBV29-1; D gene: -; CDR3 length: 11; CDR3 DNA: TGCAGCGTTGAACAGGGAACAAAGCAGTTCTTC; CDR3 protein: CSVEQGTKQFF
J gene: TRBJ2-3; clone size: -; V gene: TRBV2; D gene: -; CDR3 length: 19; CDR3 DNA: TGTGCCAGCAGTGACTTCGCTTCAGGCCTAGCCAGCAAAGCAGATACGCAGTATTTT; CDR3 protein: CASSDFASGLASKADTQYF
J gene: TRBJ1-4; clone size: once; V gene: TRBV5-1; D gene: TRBD1; CDR3 length: 13; CDR3 DNA: TGCGCCAGCAGCCTCGGACAGGAAGAAAAACTGTTTTTT; CDR3 protein: CASSLGQEEKLFF
J gene: TRBJ1-6; clone size: -; V gene: TRBV11-2; D gene: TRBD1; CDR3 length: 13; CDR3 DNA: TGTGCCAGCAGGACAGGGTATAATTCACCCCTCCACTTT; CDR3 protein: CASRTGYNSPLHF
J gene: TRBJ1-4; clone size: -; V gene: TRBV7-9; D gene: -; CDR3 length: 15; CDR3 DNA: TGTGCCAGCAGCTTATCTGGACAGTCTAATGAAAAACTGTTTTTT; CDR3 protein: CASSLSGQSNEKLFF
J gene: TRBJ2-7; clone size: -; V gene: TRBV6-6; D gene: TRBD2; CDR3 length: 14; CDR3 DNA: TGTGCCAGCAGTTACTCCGGCGGGGAGGGCGAGCAGTACTTC; CDR3 protein: CASSYSGGEGEQYF
J gene: TRBJ1-5; clone size: -; V gene: TRBV7-8; D gene: -; CDR3 length: 12; CDR3 DNA: TGTGCCAGCAGCCCCAGGGGTCAGCCCCAGCATTTT; CDR3 protein: CASSPRGQPQHF
J gene: TRBJ2-5; clone size: -; V gene: TRBV11-3; D gene: -; CDR3 length: 13; CDR3 DNA: TGTGCCAGCAGCGCCGGGGCGGGGGAGACCCAGTACTTC; CDR3 protein: CASSAGAGETQYF
J gene: TRBJ2-7; clone size: -; V gene: TRBV27; D gene: TRBD1; CDR3 length: 16; CDR3 DNA: TGTGCCAGCAGTCTGACAGGGGGCGGGGGTAAGAACGAGCAGTACTTC; CDR3 protein: CASSLTGGGGKNEQYF
J gene: TRBJ2-2; clone size: once; V gene: TRBV5-1; D gene: TRBD2; CDR3 length: 16; CDR3 DNA: TGCGCCAGCAGCTTGTTCGACACTAGCGGGGTACGGGAGCTGTTTTTT; CDR3 protein: CASSLFDTSGVRELFF
J gene: TRBJ1-2; clone size: few; V gene: TRBV10-3; D gene: TRBD1; CDR3 length: 14; CDR3 DNA: TGTGCCATCAGTGAGCAAGGGGGCGGTCATGGCTACACCTTC; CDR3 protein: CAISEQGGGHGYTF
J gene: TRBJ2-3; clone size: once; V gene: TRBV7-2; D gene: TRBD2; CDR3 length: 19; CDR3 DNA: TGTGCCAGCAGCTTAGTTGGGGGACTAGCGTCACACTCCACAGATACGCAGTATTTT; CDR3 protein: CASSLVGGLASHSTDTQYF
J gene: TRBJ1-2; clone size: -; V gene: TRBV25-1; D gene: -; CDR3 length: 13; CDR3 DNA: TGTGCCAGCAGTGAGGCAGGGAACTATGGCTACACCTTC; CDR3 protein: CASSEAGNYGYTF
J gene: TRBJ1-5; clone size: -; V gene: TRBV6-5; D gene: TRBD1; CDR3 length: 15; CDR3 DNA: TGTGCCAGCGGATTGACAGGGGATCGCAATCAGCCCCAGCATTTT; CDR3 protein: CASGLTGDRNQPQHF
J gene: TRBJ1-4; clone size: -; V gene: TRBV2; D gene: -; CDR3 length: 15; CDR3 DNA: TGTGCCAGCAGTGAATTTTCGGGGGGAGTGGTGGAACTGTTTTTT; CDR3 protein: CASSEFSGGVVELFF
J gene: TRBJ2-2; clone size: few; V gene: TRBV29-1; D gene: TRBD2; CDR3 length: 13; CDR3 DNA: TGCAGCGGGAGGACTAGCGAGGGCGGGGAGCTGTTTTTT; CDR3 protein: CSGRTSEGGELFF
J gene: TRBJ2-3; clone size: few; V gene: TRBV5-5; D gene: -; CDR3 length: 14; CDR3 DNA: TGTGCCAGCAGCCTGGTCCAGGGAAAAGATACGCAGTATTTT; CDR3 protein: CASSLVQGKDTQYF
J gene: TRBJ2-7; clone size: -; V gene: TRBV11-2; D gene: -; CDR3 length: 15; CDR3 DNA: TGTGCCAGCAGCTTAGCACGCGGGATCGCCTACGAGCAGTACTTC; CDR3 protein: CASSLARGIAYEQYF
J gene: TRBJ1-1; clone size: -; V gene: TRBV27; D gene: -; CDR3 length: 14; CDR3 DNA: TGTGCCAGCAGATTTAACAGGGTAGAGGCTGAAGCTTTCTTT; CDR3 protein: CASRFNRVEAEAFF
J gene: TRBJ1-1; clone size: -; V gene: TRBV7-9; D gene: TRBD1; CDR3 length: 14; CDR3 DNA: TGTGCCAGCAGCCAACAGGGGGCGAACACTGAAGCTTTCTTT; CDR3 protein: CASSQQGANTEAFF
J gene: TRBJ1-5; clone size: -; V gene: TRBV19; D gene: -; CDR3 length: 15; CDR3 DNA: TGTGCCAGTAGTATGAAACGGGGAAACAATCAGCCCCAGCATTTT; CDR3 protein: CASSMKRGNNQPQHF
J gene: TRBJ2-7; clone size: few; V gene: TRBV7-2; D gene: TRBD2; CDR3 length: 14; CDR3 DNA: TGTGCCAGCAGCCTCGACTGGGAGGGCCGGGAGCAGTACTTC; CDR3 protein: CASSLDWEGREQYF
J gene: TRBJ2-3; clone size: -; V gene: TRBV18; D gene: -; CDR3 length: 14; CDR3 DNA: TGTGCCAGCTCACCAAACACCCCCCCATATACGCAGTATTTT; CDR3 protein: CASSPNTPPYTQYF
J gene: TRBJ1-2; clone size: -; V gene: TRBV6-5; D gene: TRBD1; CDR3 length: 12; CDR3 DNA: TGTGCCAGCACCACAGGGGTCTATGGCTACACCTTC; CDR3 protein: CASTTGVYGYTF
J gene: TRBJ2-3; clone size: -; V gene: TRBV25-1; D gene: TRBD1; CDR3 length: 18; CDR3 DNA: TGTGCCAGCAGTGAGGGGACAGGGTGGGACCAGCGAGCAGATACGCAGTATTTT; CDR3 protein: CASSEGTGWDQRADTQYF
J gene: TRBJ2-7; clone size: -; V gene: TRBV18; D gene: TRBD1; CDR3 length: 15; CDR3 DNA: TGTGCCAGCTCACCGCCTTGGGACAGCTCCTACGAGCAGTACTTC; CDR3 protein: CASSPPWDSSYEQYF
J gene: TRBJ2-7; clone size: once; V gene: TRBV18; D gene: TRBD1; CDR3 length: 16; CDR3 DNA: TGTGCCAGCTCACTTTCCCGGGACAGTAGCTCCTACGAGCAGTACTTC; CDR3 protein: CASSLSRDSSSYEQYF
J gene: TRBJ2-3; clone size: -; V gene: TRBV15; D gene: -; CDR3 length: 15; CDR3 DNA: TGTGCCACCAGCTCAGATCTGGGGAGGACAGATACGCAGTATTTT; CDR3 protein: CATSSDLGRTDTQYF
J gene: TRBJ1-2; clone size: -; V gene: TRBV7-2; D gene: -; CDR3 length: 17; CDR3 DNA: TGTGCCAGCAGCTTACGGTCCGGGGTCCTCGGGTTGGGAGGCTACACCTTC; CDR3 protein: CASSLRSGVLGLGGYTF
J gene: TRBJ2-2; clone size: -; V gene: TRBV27; D gene: TRBD2; CDR3 length: 15; CDR3 DNA: TGTGCCAGCAGTTCCTTACTAGCGGGGGTGGTGGAGCTGTTTTTT; CDR3 protein: CASSSLLAGVVELFF
J gene: TRBJ1-1; clone size: -; V gene: TRBV5-1; D gene: -; CDR3 length: 13; CDR3 DNA: TGCGCCAGCAGCTCCGGGGGGGACGACAAAGCTTTCTTT; CDR3 protein: CASSSGGDDKAFF
J gene: TRBJ2-2; clone size: once; V gene: TRBV30; D gene: -; CDR3 length: 14; CDR3 DNA: TGTGCCTGGAGTGTACTCGGGGAGACCGGGGAGCTGTTTTTT; CDR3 protein: CAWSVLGETGELFF
J gene: TRBJ2-3; clone size: -; V gene: TRBV19; D gene: TRBD2; CDR3 length: 15; CDR3 DNA: TGTGCCAGTAGCCCACTAGCGGGGGTCACAGATACGCAGTATTTT; CDR3 protein: CASSPLAGVTDTQYF
J gene: TRBJ2-7; clone size: once; V gene: TRBV9; D gene: -; CDR3 length: 16; CDR3 DNA: TGTGCCAGCAGCAAGGGGCGGACGGCTAGCTCCTACGAGCAGTACTTC; CDR3 protein: CASSKGRTASSYEQYF